This T cell receptor beta chain was obtained from a study of T-cell memory formation after mild COVID-19. TCRdb re-derived calls from the 5' RACE reads in MiXCR, one entry per CDR3 protein. The table lists fewer than 250,000 distinct CDR3 sequences, under 30% of them singletons, with about an eighth in the top ten. Study observations and caveats: Contracting CD8+ clones were enriched in EMRA, CD4+ mainly in CM and EM.

For this clonotype: The antigen is unknown.

Trimming shortened V by 1 base and J by 4 bases, and 8 bases separated the two germline ends. The CDR3 is made up of 13 amino acids. Sequencing was carried out using PBMCs or a T cell subset sorted from them (not recorded which). The chain has TRBV12-3 or TRBV12-4 and TRBJ2-7, with D tentatively TRBD1 (5 bases). This TCR came from an adult woman who had mild COVID-19 (a few samples of this study predate the infection). Cell type and time point are not known. The CDR3, as DNA: TGTGCCAGCAGTTTAGTAGGGGAATACGAGCAGTACTTC. Residues: CASSLVGEYEQYF.